These 18 T cell receptor beta chains were all obtained from the same sample, sequenced in a study of a mutant IDH1 vaccine in newly diagnosed glioma. Their target antigens are unknown. TCRdb's table, derived via immunoSEQ multiplex PCR, lists solely in-frame clones and lacks some. The sample holds 60,000 to 65,000 clones; 80% to 85% are singletons and the top ten take about 4.2%. The time point was: week 35, safety follow-up. Vaccination used 300 ug of mutant IDH1 20-mer peptide per dose, with topical imiquimod. Here the sequenced sample was PBMCs, taken from a glioma patient whose treatment included an IDH1 peptide vaccine. These receptors all come from a man aged 25 to 40 with glioma.

The chain combines TRBV4-1 with TRBJ1-5; no reliable D call. The V end lost 2 bases, the J end lost 2 bases, and 13 bases lay between the germline ends. The germline gives CDR1 MGHRA, CDR2 YSYEKL. CDR3 length: 16 residues. CDR3 residues: CASSQNNRYCNQPQHF. CDR3 nucleotides: TGCGCCAGCAGCCAAAATAACCGGTATTGCAATCAGCCCCAGCATTTT.

The chain links TRBV4-1 to TRBJ1-3; D call uncertain. V lost 3 bases, J lost 0 bases, and 15 bases lay in between. CDR3 length: 17 residues. The germline CDR1 and CDR2 sequences are MGHRA and YSYEKL. The CDR3 nucleotides read TGCGCCAGCAGCCAGTCCCAGGATCCCTTCTCTGGAAACACCATATATTTT. Its protein is CASSQSQDPFSGNTIYF.

The chain combines TRBV11-2 with TRBJ2-5; tentatively, D is TRBD2 (7 bases). The CDR3 loop spans 16 amino acids. Trimming left V 4 bases short and J 5 bases short, with 20 bases between. Germline CDR1 is SGHAT and CDR2 is FQNNGV. CDR3 sequence reads: CASSSVGGAFSETQYF. For the CDR3, the DNA is TGTGCCAGCAGCTCCGTAGGGGGGGCCTTTTCTGAGACCCAGTACTTC.

This clone came up a few times. The chain is built from TRBV10-1 and TRBJ1-1; weak D call: TRBD1 (5 bases). Trimming took 4 bases from V and 1 from J, leaving 13 bases between them. CDR1 is WNHNN, CDR2 SYGVQD, per germline (reference sequence). The CDR3 covers 15 residues. The CDR3 loop reads CASSGNTGGNTEAFF. In DNA form, the CDR3 reads TGCGCCAGCAGTGGGAACACCGGGGGGAACACTGAAGCTTTCTTT.

V is TRBV4-1 and J is TRBJ2-6; D is undetermined. Germline CDR1 reads MGHRA; CDR2 reads YSYEKL. Trimming removed 7 bases at V and 0 bases at J, with 10 bases between. This CDR3 spans 15 amino acids. CDR3: CASTRSSSGANVLTF. For the CDR3, the DNA is TGCGCCAGCACCCGGAGCTCCTCTGGGGCCAACGTCCTGACTTTC.

V usage is TRBV9 and J usage is TRBJ2-7, with D perhaps TRBD1 (6 bases). The germline gives CDR1 SGDLS, CDR2 YYNGEE. The CDR3 consists of 15 residues. V lost 0 bases and J lost 0, with 10 bases in between. The CDR3 loop is CASSVAGESSYEQYF. DNA of the CDR3: TGTGCCAGCAGCGTAGCAGGGGAGAGCTCCTACGAGCAGTACTTC.

The chain links TRBV6-5 to TRBJ1-3; D possibly corresponds to TRBD1 (6 bases). The germline CDR1 and CDR2 sequences are MNHEY and SVGAGI. CDR3 length: 12 residues. Trimming pared 5 bases from V and 8 bases from J, leaving 10 bases between. The CDR3 coding sequence is TGTGCCAGCAGTCCGGGGGGCCACACCATATATTTT. Protein product: CASSPGGHTIYF.

The rearrangement joins TRBV30 to TRBJ1-1; no firm D call. Germline assignment: CDR1 GTSNPN and CDR2 SVGIG (reference sequence). There are 12 residues in the CDR3. Deletions cut 5 bases from V and 10 bases from J, with 17 bases between. The chain's CDR3 is CAWDPGSRGAFF. The CDR3 DNA sequence: TGTGCCTGGGACCCGGGGTCGAGAGGAGCTTTCTTT.

J is TRBJ1-1 and V is TRBV21-1. TRBV21-1 is a pseudogene. The CDR3 spans 16 residues. CDR3 DNA: TGTGCCAGCAGCAATCGAATGGGCCGAGGAGACACTGAAGCTTTCTTT. It is translated as CASSNRMGRGDTEAFF.

The V call is TRBV18, the J call TRBJ1-5, with D possibly being TRBD1 (5 bases). Germline CDR1 KGHSH, CDR2 LQKENI. Trimming left V 0 bases short and J 7 bases short, with 13 bases between. The CDR3 length is 15 residues. This CDR3 is CASSPPGGTAQPQHF. As DNA, the CDR3 is TGTGCCAGCTCACCACCCGGGGGGACTGCGCAGCCCCAGCATTTT. The whole variable domain, filled in from reference TRBV18 and TRBJ1-5, reads NAGVMQNPRHLVRRRGQEARLRCSPMKGHSHVYWYRQLPEEGLKFMVYLQKENIIDESGMPKERFSAEFPKEGPSILRIQQVVRGDSAAYFCASSPPGGTAQPQHFGDGTRLSIL.

The chain employs TRBV5-1 and TRBJ1-4; 10 nucleotides line up with TRBD1. The CDR3 loop spans 16 amino acids. In germline, CDR1 is SGHRS, CDR2 YFSETQ. V shed 5 bases, J shed 2 bases, and the junction held 6 bases outside the gene matches. The DNA for the CDR3 is TGCGCCAGCAGGCCAAGACAGGGGGCGACTAATGAAAAACTGTTTTTT. It encodes CASRPRQGATNEKLFF.

The chain employs TRBV19 and TRBJ1-2; D ambiguous. V lost 5 bases and J lost 4, with 17 bases in between. CDR1 and CDR2 from the germline V gene are LNHDA and SQIVND (reference sequence). The CDR3 sequence is 15 residues long. In nucleotides, the CDR3 is TGTGCCAGTAGTGTGGACGGGCCCTGGGGCTATGGCTACACCTTC. Residues: CASSVDGPWGYGYTF.

This chain connects TRBV28 to TRBJ1-1; D call uncertain. The germline V gene encodes CDR1 MDHEN and CDR2 SYDVKM. The CDR3 spans 18 residues. V was clipped by 6 bases and J by 0 bases, with 23 bases between them. The CDR3 sequence is CASSPGPQSWGVNTEAFF. CDR3 DNA sequence: TGTGCCAGCAGCCCAGGACCGCAATCTTGGGGAGTGAACACTGAAGCTTTCTTT. The full variable domain, in which reference TRBV28 and TRBJ1-1 provide the parts outside the CDR3, is DVKVTQSSRYLVKRTGEKVFLECVQDMDHENMFWYRQDPGLGLRLIYFSYDVKMKEKGDIPEGYSVSREKKERFSLILESASTNQTSMYLCASSPGPQSWGVNTEAFFGQGTRLTVV.

This clone was detected once. At one of its ends the junction is not consistent with the germline gene, which may arise from a read error. In the same sample, other DNA sequences code for this CDR3. The rearrangement uses TRBV10-2 and TRBJ1-1; possible D gene TRBD1, 5 bases. The CDR3 totals 16 residues. CDR1 and CDR2 from the germline V gene are WSHSY and SAAADI. CDR3 loop: CASSPWGGAVGTEAFF. In nucleotides, the CDR3 is TGCGCCAGCAGCCCATGGGGCGGGGCAGTCGGCACTGAAGCCTTCTTT.

The J gene is TRBJ2-1, the V gene TRBV5-8, with 12 bases fitting TRBD2. J was trimmed by 0 bases and V by 4 bases; bases with no gene match: 14. CDR1 is SGHTS, CDR2 YDEGEE, per germline. The CDR3 has 20 residues. CDR3 nucleotide sequence: TGTGCCAGCAGCGAGTTGCGGACTAGCGGGGCGGCGAGCTCCTACAATGAGCAGTTCTTC. Protein: CASSELRTSGAASSYNEQFF.

This clone was seen more than once but under ten times. The chain recombines TRBV30 with TRBJ1-1, with 12 bases aligning to TRBD1. V lost 1 base to trimming and J lost 5 bases; unmatched junction nucleotides: 5. Germline assignment: CDR1 GTSNPN and CDR2 SVGIG (reference sequence). The CDR3 covers 15 residues. This CDR3 is CAWSDGTGGLTEAFF. The CDR3 DNA reads as TGTGCCTGGAGTGACGGGACAGGGGGCCTAACTGAAGCTTTCTTT.

The chain is built from TRBV11-2 and TRBJ2-3; D gene unclear. The CDR3 is 13 amino acids. V was cut by 8 bases and J by 8 bases, with 17 bases left in between. Germline CDR1 SGHAT, CDR2 FQNNGV. The CDR3 region is CASGRGFGPTQYF. CDR3 bases: TGTGCCAGCGGACGCGGATTTGGACCTACGCAGTATTTT. Full variable domain (remainder filled in from reference TRBV11-2 and TRBJ2-3): EAGVAQSPRYKIIEKRQSVAFWCNPISGHATLYWYQQILGQGPKLLIQFQNNGVVDDSQLPKDRFSAERLKGVDSTLKIQPAKLEDSAVYLCASGRGFGPTQYFGPGTRLTVL.

This rearrangement joins TRBV5-1 to TRBJ2-5, with D possibly being TRBD2 (5 bases). V was pared by 3 bases and J by 11 bases, with 26 bases between. The CDR3 has 16 residues. Germline loops: CDR1 SGHRS, CDR2 YFSETQ. The chain's CDR3 is CASSSLAALSWGEQYF. The CDR3 bases are TGCGCCAGCAGCTCCCTTGCGGCCCTTTCGTGGGGAGAGCAGTACTTC.